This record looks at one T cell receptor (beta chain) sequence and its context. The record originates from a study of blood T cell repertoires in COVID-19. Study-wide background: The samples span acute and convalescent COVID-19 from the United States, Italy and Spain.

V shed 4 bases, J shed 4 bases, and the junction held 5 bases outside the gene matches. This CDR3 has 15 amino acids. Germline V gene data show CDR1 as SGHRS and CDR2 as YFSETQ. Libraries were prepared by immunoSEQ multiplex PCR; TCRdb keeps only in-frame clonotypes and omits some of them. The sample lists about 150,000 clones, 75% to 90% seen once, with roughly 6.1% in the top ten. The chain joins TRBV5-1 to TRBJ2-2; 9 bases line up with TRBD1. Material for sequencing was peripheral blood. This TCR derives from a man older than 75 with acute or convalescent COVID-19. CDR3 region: CASSGTGGGTGELFF. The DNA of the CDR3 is TGCGCCAGCAGCGGAACAGGGGGCGGCACCGGGGAGCTGTTTTTT.